This entry lists 3 T cell receptor beta chains sequenced from one sample in a study of cytomegalovirus exposure and HLA in healthy donors. In the PCR, 60 Vbeta and 13 Jbeta primers were used. Method: immunoSEQ multiplex PCR; TCRdb's copy keeps in-frame clones and lacks some. The sample shows approximately 140,000 clones, 80% of them seen only once. Sequencing used PBMCs. Every receptor here comes from a male donor in good health and CMV-seronegative.

The chain recombines TRBV12-2 with TRBJ1-1. TRBV12-2 is recorded as a pseudogene. The CDR3 has 16 amino acids. The CDR3 DNA follows: TGTGCAAGTCGCTTACAGGGAGGGATCGGGAACACTGAAGCTTTCTTT. Encoded protein: CASRLQGGIGNTEAFF.

The chain links TRBV2 to TRBJ1-6; TRBD1 matches at 8 bases. The CDR3 consists of 15 residues. Germline V gives CDR1 SNHLY, CDR2 FYNNEI. Trimming removed 7 bases from V and 8 bases from J; junction bases left unmatched: 10. The CDR3: CASISRTGRDSPLHF. The CDR3 nucleotides are TGTGCCAGCATATCCAGGACAGGGAGAGATTCACCCCTCCACTTT.

This rearrangement joins TRBV7-9 to TRBJ2-3; the match to TRBD1 covers 8 bases. Germline trimming cut 4 bases from V and 2 bases from J; bases unmatched to any gene: 2. Germline V CDR1 and CDR2: SEHNR, FQNEAQ (reference sequence). This CDR3 is built from 14 residues. CDR3 loop: CASSSRGHTDTQYF. The CDR3 bases are TGTGCCAGCAGCTCCAGGGGGCACACAGATACGCAGTATTTT.